This T cell receptor (beta chain) was profiled in a study of T cells after yellow fever vaccination (dated by TCRdb to the late 2010s). Some background on the complete study: Staining for CD3, CD45RA, CCR7 and CD95 was used to sort memory subsets (EM, EMRA, CM and Tscm) on a BD FACS Aria III. To follow T-cell clones before and after both primary and booster YFV17D yellow fever vaccination, bulk TCR alpha and beta repertoires underwent longitudinal sequencing. Sorting of memory subsets took place on days 0, 15 and 45 and at 18 months after primary vaccination, as well as on days 0, 15 and 45 after the 30-year booster. Two healthy male donors, one aged 18 to 29 and one aged 30 to 40 years, were included in the cohort. Blood was collected at multiple timepoints before and after primary and secondary immunization, and bulk PBMC replicates and cell subsets were isolated. The SMART-Seq v4 Ultra Low Input RNA kit was used to prepare libraries from fractions with low cell numbers. The investigation overall reported the following: A small fraction of clonotypes showed up in both the CD4 and CD8 compartments, probably as a result of convergent recombination. Compared with the primary T-cell response, the secondary T-cell response was weaker but faster, peaking on day 5 rather than day 15. Computational filtering was required because FACS-sorted repertoires could contain abundant contaminating clonotypes from the bulk population. Only a couple of donors were included in the study, so the extent to which the findings can be generalized is limited. In the sorted memory subsets on day 0, nearly all vaccine-responding clonotypes were below the level of detection. After the booster, most of the clones that had expanded following primary vaccination were detected again (just under 97% of CD4 and around 87% of CD8), which suggests that memory was broadly maintained.

This clonotype was counted ten times or more. No much larger clonotype is one base removed from it; base qualities were not supplied. The sample's treatment or condition label, in plain terms: live attenuated yellow fever vaccine strain. A standard Ficoll-Paque protocol was used to isolate PBMCs from peripheral blood. RNA from sorted memory subsets was extracted with the RNeasy Micro Kit. TCR cDNA was synthesized by 5'RACE template switching, which introduced a universal primer site and unique molecular identifiers. Priming of cDNA synthesis was performed from both the TCR alpha and TCR beta constant segments. Library amplification used two PCR steps, and the second PCR step added sample barcodes and sequencing adapters. Libraries were sequenced on Illumina HiSeq 2500 (2x100 bp) or NovaSeq (2x150 bp). In the original analysis: MIGEC handled demultiplexing of reads and collapsing into UMI consensus sequences, while MiXCR performed V(D)J alignment. Clonotypes responding to the vaccine were identified with edgeR on replicate PBMC samples, with the criteria of FDR below 0.01 and a log2 fold change above 5 up to day 15. Each bulk clonotype was labeled CD4 or CD8 based on which sequenced repertoire, CD4 or CD8, contained the clonotype at higher abundance. Clonotype frequencies in memory subsets were weighted by FACS-sorted cell numbers to estimate each clone's distribution across memory phenotypes. TCRdb handled the public reads itself, with Q25 trimming in fastp and clone calling in MiXCR, and kept productive beta chains. Each entry merges the rows of one CDR3 protein and shows their most common DNA and genes. These V and J calls derive from TCRdb rather than the authors' analysis. This sample holds approximately 32,000 distinct CDR3 sequences; more than 9% were observed only once. More than 10% of the sample is in the top ten clones.

At the junction V is shortened by 4 bases and J by 9 bases, with 13 bases in between. Counted from cysteine to phenylalanine, this CDR3 has 13 amino acids. The sequence is cut down to CDR3 DNA, 39 bases in frame from base 1. The germline V gene (reference sequence) supplies CDR1 SEHNR and CDR2 FQNEAQ. The chain links TRBV7-9 with TRBJ2-1, with TRBD2 perhaps the D gene, on 6 matching bases. The specimen was PBMCs, either bulk or a sorted T-cell subset (CD4+, CD8+, memory, or dextramer-sorted; not recorded which), collected around 16 days after the first yellow fever vaccination. This clonotype originated in a man between 18 and 35 years old who received the YFV17D yellow fever vaccine. The nucleotide sequence reads as follows: TGTGCCAGCAGCTGGGACTCCAACAGTGAGCAGTTCTTC. Translated, it reads CASSWDSNSEQFF.